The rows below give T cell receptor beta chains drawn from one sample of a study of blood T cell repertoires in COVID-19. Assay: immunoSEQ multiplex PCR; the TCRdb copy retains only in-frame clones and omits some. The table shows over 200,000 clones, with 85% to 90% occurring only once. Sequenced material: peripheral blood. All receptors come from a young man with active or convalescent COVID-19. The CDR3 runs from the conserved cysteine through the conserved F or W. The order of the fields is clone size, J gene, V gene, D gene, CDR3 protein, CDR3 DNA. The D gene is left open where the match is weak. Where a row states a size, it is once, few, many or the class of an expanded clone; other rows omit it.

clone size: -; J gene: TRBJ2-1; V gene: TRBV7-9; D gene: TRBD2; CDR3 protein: CASSLTAGVANEQFF; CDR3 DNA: TGTGCCAGCAGCTTAACGGCGGGAGTTGCCAATGAGCAGTTCTTC
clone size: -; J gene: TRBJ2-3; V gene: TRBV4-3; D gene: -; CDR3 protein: CASSPAAAGVKLLDTQYF; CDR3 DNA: TGCGCCAGCAGTCCCGCCGCCGCAGGGGTGAAATTATTAGATACGCAGTATTTT
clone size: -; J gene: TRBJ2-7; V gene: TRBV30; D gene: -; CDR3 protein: CAWMGGVYEQYF; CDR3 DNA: TGTGCCTGGATGGGGGGAGTCTACGAGCAGTACTTC
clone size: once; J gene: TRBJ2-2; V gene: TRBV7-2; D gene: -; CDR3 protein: CASSQDRISGELFF; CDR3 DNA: TGTGCCAGCAGTCAGGACAGAATCTCCGGGGAGCTGTTTTTT
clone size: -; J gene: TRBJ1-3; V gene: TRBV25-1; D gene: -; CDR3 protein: CASSDTGSGNTIYF; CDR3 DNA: TGTGCCAGCAGTGACACAGGGTCCGGAAACACCATATATTTT
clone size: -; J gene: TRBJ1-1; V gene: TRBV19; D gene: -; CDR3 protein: CASSKGLGGSTMNTEAFF; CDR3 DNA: TGTGCCAGTAGTAAAGGCTTGGGGGGTTCTACGATGAACACTGAAGCTTTCTTT
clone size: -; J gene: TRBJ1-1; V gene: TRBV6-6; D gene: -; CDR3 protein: CASSYQGGDTEAFF; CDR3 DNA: TGTGCCAGCAGTTACCAGGGTGGTGACACTGAAGCTTTCTTT
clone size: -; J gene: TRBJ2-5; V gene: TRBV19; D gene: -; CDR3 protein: CASSMGAAQETQYF; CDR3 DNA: TGTGCCAGTAGTATGGGTGCGGCTCAAGAGACCCAGTACTTC
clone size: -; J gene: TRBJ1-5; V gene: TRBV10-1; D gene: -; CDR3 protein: CASSEGGGIGQPQHF; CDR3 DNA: TGCGCCAGCAGTGAGGGGGGGGGAATTGGTCAGCCCCAGCATTTT
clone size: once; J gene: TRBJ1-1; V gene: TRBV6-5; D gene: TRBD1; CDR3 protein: CASHRGHLNTEAFF; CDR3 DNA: TGTGCCAGTCACAGGGGGCATTTGAACACTGAAGCTTTCTTT
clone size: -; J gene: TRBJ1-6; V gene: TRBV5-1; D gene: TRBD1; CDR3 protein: CASSRRDRGAADNSPLHF; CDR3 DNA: TGCGCCAGCAGCAGACGGGACAGGGGGGCAGCCGATAATTCACCCCTCCACTTT
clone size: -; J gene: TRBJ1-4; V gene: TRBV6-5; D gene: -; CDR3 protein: CASSPTGTNEKLFF; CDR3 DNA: TGTGCCAGCAGCCCGACAGGAACTAATGAAAAACTGTTTTTT
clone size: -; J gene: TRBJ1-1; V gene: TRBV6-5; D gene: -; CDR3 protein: CASSYSSGGLNTEAFF; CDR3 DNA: TGTGCCAGCAGTTACTCGAGCGGTGGCCTGAACACTGAAGCTTTCTTT
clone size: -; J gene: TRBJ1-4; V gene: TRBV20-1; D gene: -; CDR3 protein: CSASQGGNEKLFF; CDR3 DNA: TGCAGTGCTAGTCAGGGTGGTAATGAAAAACTGTTTTTT
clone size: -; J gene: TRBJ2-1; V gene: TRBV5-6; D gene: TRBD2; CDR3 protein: CASSLVGLKNEQFF; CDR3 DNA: TGTGCCAGCAGCTTGGTGGGACTAAAGAATGAGCAGTTCTTC
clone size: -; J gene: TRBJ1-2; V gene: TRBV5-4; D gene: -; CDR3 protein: CASSLTVLEYGYTF; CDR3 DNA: TGTGCCAGCAGCTTGACAGTCTTAGAATATGGCTACACCTTC
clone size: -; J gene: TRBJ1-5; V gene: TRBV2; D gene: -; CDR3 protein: CASSDTAYQPQHF; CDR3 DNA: TGTGCCAGCAGTGATACAGCTTACCAGCCCCAGCATTTT
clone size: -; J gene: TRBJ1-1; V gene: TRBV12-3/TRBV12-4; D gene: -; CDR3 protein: CASRMGEATEAFF; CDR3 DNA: TGTGCCAGCCGTATGGGGGAGGCTACTGAAGCTTTCTTT
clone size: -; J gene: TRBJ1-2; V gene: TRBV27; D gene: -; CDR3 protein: CASSLFGSIPYGYTF; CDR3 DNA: TGTGCCAGCAGTTTATTCGGGAGTATCCCGTATGGCTACACCTTC
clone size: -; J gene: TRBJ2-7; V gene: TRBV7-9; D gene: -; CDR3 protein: CASSLGYSYEQYF; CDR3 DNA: TGTGCCAGCAGCTTGGGCTACTCCTACGAGCAGTACTTC
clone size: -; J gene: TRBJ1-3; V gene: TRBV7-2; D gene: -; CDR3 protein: CASSFPGIPIYF; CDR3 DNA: TGTGCCAGCAGCTTTCCAGGGATCCCCATATATTTT
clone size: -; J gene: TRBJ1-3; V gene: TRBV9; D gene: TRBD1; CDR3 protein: CASSVDSGTGGNTIYF; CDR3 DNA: TGTGCCAGCAGCGTAGACTCCGGGACAGGGGGAAACACCATATATTTT
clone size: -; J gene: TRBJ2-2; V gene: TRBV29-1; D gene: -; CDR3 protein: CSVVGGTHTGELFF; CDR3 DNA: TGCAGCGTTGTGGGGGGGACACACACCGGGGAGCTGTTTTTT
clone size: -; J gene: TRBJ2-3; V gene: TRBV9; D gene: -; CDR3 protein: CASSVAGREAVSTDTQYF; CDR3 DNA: TGTGCCAGCAGCGTAGCCGGACGCGAAGCGGTTAGCACAGATACGCAGTATTTT
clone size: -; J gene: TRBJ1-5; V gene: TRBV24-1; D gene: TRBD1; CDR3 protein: CATPGQAHQPQHF; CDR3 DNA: TGTGCCACCCCCGGACAGGCTCATCAGCCCCAGCATTTT
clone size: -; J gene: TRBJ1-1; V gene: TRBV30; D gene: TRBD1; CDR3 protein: CAWRTRGGGNTEAFF; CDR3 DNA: TGTGCCTGGAGGACCAGAGGGGGCGGAAACACTGAAGCTTTCTTT
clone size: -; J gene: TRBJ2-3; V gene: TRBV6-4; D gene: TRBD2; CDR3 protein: CASSDSSYGRGADTQYF; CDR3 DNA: TGTGCCAGCAGTGACTCTTCTTACGGGAGGGGCGCGGATACGCAGTATTTT
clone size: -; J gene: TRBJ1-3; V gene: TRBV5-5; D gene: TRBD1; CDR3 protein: CASSWNQGATGNTIYF; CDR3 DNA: TGTGCCAGCAGCTGGAATCAGGGGGCTACTGGAAACACCATATATTTT
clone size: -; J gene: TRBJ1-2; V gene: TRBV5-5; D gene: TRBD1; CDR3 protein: CASSLAPAGGDGYTF; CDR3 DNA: TGTGCCAGCAGCTTGGCCCCGGCAGGGGGCGATGGCTACACCTTC
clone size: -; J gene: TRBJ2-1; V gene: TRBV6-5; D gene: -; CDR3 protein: CASSHSKGNEQFF; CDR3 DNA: TGTGCCAGCAGCCACTCGAAGGGGAATGAGCAGTTCTTC
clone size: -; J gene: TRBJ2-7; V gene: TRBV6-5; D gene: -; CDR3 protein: CASISPYEQYF; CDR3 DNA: TGTGCCAGCATTAGCCCCTACGAGCAGTACTTC
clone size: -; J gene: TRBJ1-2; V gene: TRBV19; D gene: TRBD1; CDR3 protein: CASSMRTGAGYTF; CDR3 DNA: TGTGCCAGTAGTATGAGGACAGGGGCCGGCTACACCTTC
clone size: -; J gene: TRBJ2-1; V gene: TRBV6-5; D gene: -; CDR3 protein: CASRSRGSYNEQFF; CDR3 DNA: TGTGCCAGCAGATCTAGGGGCTCCTACAATGAGCAGTTCTTC
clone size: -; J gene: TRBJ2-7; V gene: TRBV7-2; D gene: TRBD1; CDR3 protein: CASSADRAETYEQYF; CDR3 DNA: TGTGCCAGCAGCGCCGACAGGGCCGAAACCTACGAGCAGTACTTC
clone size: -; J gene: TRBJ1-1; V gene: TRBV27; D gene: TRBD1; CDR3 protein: CASSLKTGVNTEAFF; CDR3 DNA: TGTGCCAGCAGCCTAAAGACAGGGGTTAACACTGAAGCTTTCTTT
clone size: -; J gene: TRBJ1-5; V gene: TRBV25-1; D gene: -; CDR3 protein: CASSTGRSDQPQHF; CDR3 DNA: TGTGCCAGCAGTACCGGAAGGAGTGATCAGCCCCAGCATTTT
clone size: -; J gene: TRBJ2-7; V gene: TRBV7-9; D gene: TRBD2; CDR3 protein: CASTERDRHEQYF; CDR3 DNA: TGTGCCAGCACCGAGCGGGACCGCCACGAGCAGTACTTC
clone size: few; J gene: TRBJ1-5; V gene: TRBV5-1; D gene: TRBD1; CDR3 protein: CASSFGTEGSQPQHF; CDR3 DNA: TGCGCCAGCAGCTTCGGGACAGAGGGGAGTCAGCCCCAGCATTTT
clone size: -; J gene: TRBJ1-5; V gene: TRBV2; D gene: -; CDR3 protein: CASSEAGHRENQPQHF; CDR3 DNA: TGTGCCAGCAGTGAAGCCGGCCACAGGGAGAATCAGCCCCAGCATTTT
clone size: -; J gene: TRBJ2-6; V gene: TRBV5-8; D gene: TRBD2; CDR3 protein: CASSLRTSGPLSSGANVLTF; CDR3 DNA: TGTGCCAGCAGCTTACGGACTAGCGGGCCCCTTTCCTCTGGGGCCAACGTCCTGACTTTC
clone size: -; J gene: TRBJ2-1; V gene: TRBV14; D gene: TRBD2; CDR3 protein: CASSPSGLAGNQWSSYNEQFF; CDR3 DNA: TGTGCCAGCAGCCCCTCCGGACTAGCGGGAAACCAATGGAGCTCCTACAATGAGCAGTTCTTC
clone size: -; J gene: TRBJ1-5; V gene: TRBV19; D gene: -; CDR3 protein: CASSMWQGNQPQHF; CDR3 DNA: TGTGCCAGTAGTATGTGGCAGGGCAATCAGCCCCAGCATTTT
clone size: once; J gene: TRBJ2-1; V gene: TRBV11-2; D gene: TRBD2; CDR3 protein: CASSKEVASGYNEQFF; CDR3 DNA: TGTGCCAGCAGCAAAGAAGTGGCTAGCGGTTACAATGAGCAGTTCTTC
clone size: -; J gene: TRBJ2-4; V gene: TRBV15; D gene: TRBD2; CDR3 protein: CATSGPRLAGGPLRAKNIQYF; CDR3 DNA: TGTGCCACCAGCGGACCCCGACTAGCGGGAGGGCCTCTCCGAGCCAAAAACATTCAGTACTTC
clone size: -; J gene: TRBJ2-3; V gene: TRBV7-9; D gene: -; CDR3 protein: CASSLHHGSTDTQYF; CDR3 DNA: TGTGCCAGCAGCCTTCACCACGGTAGCACAGATACGCAGTATTTT
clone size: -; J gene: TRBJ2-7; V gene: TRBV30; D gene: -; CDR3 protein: CAWSWGKGYEQYF; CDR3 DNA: TGTGCCTGGAGTTGGGGCAAGGGGTACGAGCAGTACTTC
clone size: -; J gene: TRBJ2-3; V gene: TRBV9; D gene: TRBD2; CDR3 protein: CASSPRASGRGDTQYF; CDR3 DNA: TGTGCCAGCAGCCCTCGTGCTAGCGGGAGGGGAGATACGCAGTATTTT
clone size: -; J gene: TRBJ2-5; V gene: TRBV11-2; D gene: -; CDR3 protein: CASSLGGGLTRKETQYF; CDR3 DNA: TGTGCCAGCAGCTTAGGGGGAGGACTGACTAGGAAAGAGACCCAGTACTTC
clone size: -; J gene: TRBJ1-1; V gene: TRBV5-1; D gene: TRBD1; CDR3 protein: CASSFSGGNTEAFF; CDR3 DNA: TGCGCCAGCAGTTTCTCAGGGGGGAACACTGAAGCTTTCTTT
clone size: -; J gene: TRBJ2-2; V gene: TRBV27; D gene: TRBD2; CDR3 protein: CASTTSGSSGELFF; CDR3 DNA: TGTGCCAGTACGACTAGCGGGAGCTCCGGGGAGCTGTTTTTT
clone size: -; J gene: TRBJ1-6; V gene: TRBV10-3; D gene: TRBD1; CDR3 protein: CAISETPGQRNSPLHF; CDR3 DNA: TGTGCCATCAGTGAAACTCCGGGACAGAGGAATTCACCCCTCCACTTT
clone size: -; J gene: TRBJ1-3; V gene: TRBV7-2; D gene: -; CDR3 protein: CASSFGPTGNTIYF; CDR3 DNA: TGTGCCAGCAGCTTTGGGCCTACCGGAAACACCATATATTTT
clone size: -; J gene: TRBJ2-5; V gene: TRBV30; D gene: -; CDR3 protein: CAWSPTPRGETQYF; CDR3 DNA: TGTGCCTGGAGTCCTACCCCCCGGGGGGAGACCCAGTACTTC
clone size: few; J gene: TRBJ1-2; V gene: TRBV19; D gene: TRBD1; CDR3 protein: CASSIEGTVGGYTF; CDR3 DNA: TGTGCCAGTAGTATAGAAGGGACAGTCGGTGGCTACACCTTC